This TCR beta chain was sequenced in a study of graft-versus-host responses after intestinal transplantation. TCRdb's table, derived via immunoSEQ multiplex PCR, lists solely in-frame clones and lacks some. The table lists about 120,000 clones, just under 95% of them singletons. Whole-study results and caveats: Maximum circulating GvH clone levels tracked with early post-transplant HvG decreases.

To note about this clone: What it binds is not known.

CDR1 is SGDLS and CDR2 is YYNGEE in the germline V gene. The CDR3 has 15 residues. V lost 0 bases to trimming and J lost 2 bases; unmatched junction nucleotides: 5. V is TRBV9 and J is TRBJ2-7, with 7 bases matching TRBD1. This sequence was found in a human donor who received an intestinal transplant. The material was unstimulated CD8+ T cells sorted from spleen or lymph node cells, obtained before intestinal transplant. The CDR3 protein is CASSVADRRAYEQYF. The CDR3 DNA is TGTGCCAGCAGCGTAGCGGACAGGCGAGCCTACGAGCAGTACTTC.